What follows are 9 T cell receptor beta chains derived from one specimen sequenced in a study of CD8+CD57+ T cells in acquired aplastic anemia. Genomic DNA provided the template from which TCR beta VDJ and CDR3 profiles were obtained. TCRdb processed the reads anew with MiXCR; each CDR3 protein has one entry. The sample lists fewer than 250,000 distinct CDR3 sequences, roughly 56% occurring once. The source material was sorted CD4+, CD8+, or CD8+CD57+ T cells (not recorded which) from PBMCs. These receptors all come from a human donor in good health, serving as a control.

The rearrangement joins TRBV10-3 to TRBJ1-3; 8 nucleotides match TRBD1. Germline CDR1 reads ENHRY; CDR2 reads SYGVKD. This CDR3 region has 15 residues. After removal of 7 bases from V and 2 bases from J, the junction contained 7 bases not matched to a gene. The CDR3 sequence: CAINQDRDPGNTIYF. CDR3 nucleotide sequence: TGTGCCATCAACCAGGACAGGGACCCTGGAAACACCATATATTTT.

This clonotype turned up a few times. A much more abundant neighbour one base away suggests this may be a read error. The J gene is TRBJ1-2, the V gene TRBV4-3; tentatively, D is TRBD1 (6 bases). Trimming cost V 4 bases and J 8 bases, with 14 bases left between them. The CDR3 loop spans 13 amino acids. Germline V gene data show CDR1 as LGHNA and CDR2 as YSLEER. CDR3 sequence: CASSPPQGKGYTF. The CDR3 DNA sequence: TGCGCCAGCAGCCCCCCACAGGGTAAGGGCTACACCTTC.

This clonotype was observed at least ten times. The genes are TRBV12-3 or TRBV12-4 and TRBJ1-1; D unresolved. The CDR3 is 14 residues long. V was shortened by 6 bases and J by 0 bases, with 11 bases between the two germline ends. This CDR3 is CASRIHRLNTEAFF. CDR3 sequence (DNA): TGTGCCAGCAGAATCCACCGATTGAACACTGAAGCTTTCTTT.

This clonotype appeared many times. This chain connects TRBV7-9 to TRBJ1-2; 8 bases map to TRBD1. This CDR3 comprises 14 residues. Per the germline V gene, CDR1 is SEHNR and CDR2 is FQNEAQ (reference sequence). V shed 5 bases and J 13 bases; nucleotides not matched to a gene: 15. The CDR3 region is CASSEDGQGATCTF. The CDR3 bases are TGTGCCAGCAGCGAGGACGGGCAGGGGGCTACTTGCACCTTC. Looking up the rest from reference TRBV7-9 and TRBJ1-2 gives the full variable domain: DTGVSQNPRHKITKRGQNVTFRCDPISEHNRLYWYRQTLGQGPEFLTYFQNEAQLEKSRLLSDRFSAERPKGSFSTLEIQRTEQGDSAMYLCASSEDGQGATCTFGSGTRLTVV.

The V gene is TRBV9, the J gene TRBJ2-1, with 10 positions matching TRBD1. Germline-derived CDR1 and CDR2 are SGDLS and YYNGEE. This CDR3 comprises 13 residues. The junction had 0 bases not matched to a gene; V was cut back by 3 bases and J by 6 bases. CDR3 residues: CASSGDRGNEQFF. Here the CDR3 DNA reads TGTGCCAGCAGCGGGGACAGGGGCAATGAGCAGTTCTTC.

This chain uses TRBV5-1 with TRBJ2-5; 9 bases line up with TRBD2. There are 17 residues in the CDR3. The V segment lost 6 bases and the J segment 1 base; nucleotides outside the gene matches: 13. The germline gives CDR1 SGHRS, CDR2 YFSETQ. CDR3 region: CASTPAGGSLFQETQYF. The DNA of the CDR3 is TGCGCCAGCACCCCTGCGGGGGGGTCCCTTTTCCAAGAGACCCAGTACTTC.

The chain joins TRBV20-1 to TRBJ2-7, with 7 bases that match TRBD1. V lost 1 base to trimming and J lost 0 bases; unmatched junction nucleotides: 12. Looked up from germline, CDR1 is DFQATT and CDR2 is SNEGSKA (reference sequence). The CDR3 extends over 17 amino acids. The CDR3 loop reads CSARGRTGSRSSYEQYF. The CDR3 region has the DNA TGCAGTGCTAGAGGCAGGACAGGATCTCGGAGCTCCTACGAGCAGTACTTC.

This clonotype turned up a few times. Its ends do not fully match the called genes, so a read error is possible. The V call is TRBV15, the J call TRBJ1-5; tentatively, D is TRBD1 (6 bases). The CDR3 is made up of 17 amino acids. Germline values: CDR1 LNHNV, CDR2 YYDKDF (reference sequence). The CDR3 reads CATSRSLRTGSNQPQHF. The CDR3 coding sequence is TGTGCCACCAGCAGATCATTACGAACAGGGAGCAACCAGCCCCAGCATTTT.

This clonotype has a count of ten or more. The genes are TRBV12-3 or TRBV12-4 and TRBJ1-3, with 10 nucleotides matching TRBD1. Trimming took 1 base from V and 6 from J; bases not matched to a gene: 3. The CDR3 contains 15 residues. The CDR3 loop reads CASSLVGTGENTIYF. DNA of the CDR3: TGTGCCAGCAGTTTAGTCGGGACAGGGGAAAACACCATATATTTT.